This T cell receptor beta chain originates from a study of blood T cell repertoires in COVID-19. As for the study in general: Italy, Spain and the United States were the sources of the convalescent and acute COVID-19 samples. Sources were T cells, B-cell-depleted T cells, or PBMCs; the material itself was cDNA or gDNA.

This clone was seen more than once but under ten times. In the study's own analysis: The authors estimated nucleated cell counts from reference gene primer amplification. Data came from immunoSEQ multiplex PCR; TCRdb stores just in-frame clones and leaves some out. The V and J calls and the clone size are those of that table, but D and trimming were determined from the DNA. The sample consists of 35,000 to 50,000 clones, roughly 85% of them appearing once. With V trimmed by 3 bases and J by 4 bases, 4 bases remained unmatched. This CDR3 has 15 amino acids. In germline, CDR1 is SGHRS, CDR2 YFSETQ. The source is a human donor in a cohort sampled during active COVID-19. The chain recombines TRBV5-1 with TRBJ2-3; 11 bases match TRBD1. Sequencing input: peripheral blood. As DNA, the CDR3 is TGCGCCAGCAGCTCCGGGACAGGGGGTTCAGATACGCAGTATTTT. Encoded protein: CASSSGTGGSDTQYF.